This paragraph covers one T cell receptor (beta chain) sequence. Germline CDR1 and CDR2: SGHAT and FQDESV (reference sequence). V lost 5 bases and J 7 bases, leaving 18 bases between the germline ends. The CDR3 is 16 residues long. The data originate from a study of blood T cell repertoires in COVID-19. Study as a whole: Researchers got acute and convalescent COVID-19 samples from the United States, Italy and Spain. Nucleic acid was either cDNA or gDNA, and it came from T cells, B-cell-depleted T cells, or PBMCs.

Methods used by the authors: Scientists estimated how many nucleated cells there were by amplifying reference gene primers. Assay used: immunoSEQ multiplex PCR; TCRdb lists only in-frame clones, some missing. D and trimming come from the DNA, and the V and J calls and clone size come from that table. The sample yields about 90,000 clones, roughly 90% seen once. Enrolment of Seattle patients took place during active infection, and they were followed longitudinally. The gene calls are TRBV11-1 and TRBJ1-6; no firm D call. The TCR sequence derives from a man over 45 with COVID-19, enrolled during active disease. Sequenced sample: peripheral blood. The CDR3 DNA is TGTGCCAGCAGCGCCTCCGCTGACATCTCGAATTCACCCCTCCACTTT. Translating it yields CASSASADISNSPLHF.